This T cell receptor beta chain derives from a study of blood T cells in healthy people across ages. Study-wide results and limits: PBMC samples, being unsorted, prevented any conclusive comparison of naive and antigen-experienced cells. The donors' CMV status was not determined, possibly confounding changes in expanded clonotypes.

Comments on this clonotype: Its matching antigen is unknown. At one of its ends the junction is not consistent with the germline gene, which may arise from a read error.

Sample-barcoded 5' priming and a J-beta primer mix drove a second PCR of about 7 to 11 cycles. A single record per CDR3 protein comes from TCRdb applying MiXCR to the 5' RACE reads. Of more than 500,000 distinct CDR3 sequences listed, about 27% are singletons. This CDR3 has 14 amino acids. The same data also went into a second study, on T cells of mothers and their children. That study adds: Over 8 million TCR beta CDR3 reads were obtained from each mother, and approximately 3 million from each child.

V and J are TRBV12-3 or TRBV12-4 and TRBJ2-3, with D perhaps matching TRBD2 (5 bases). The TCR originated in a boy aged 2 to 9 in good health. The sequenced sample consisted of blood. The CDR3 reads CASSFLVRADAQYF. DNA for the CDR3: TGTGCCAGCAGTTTCTTAGTGAGGGCAGATGCGCAGTATTTT.